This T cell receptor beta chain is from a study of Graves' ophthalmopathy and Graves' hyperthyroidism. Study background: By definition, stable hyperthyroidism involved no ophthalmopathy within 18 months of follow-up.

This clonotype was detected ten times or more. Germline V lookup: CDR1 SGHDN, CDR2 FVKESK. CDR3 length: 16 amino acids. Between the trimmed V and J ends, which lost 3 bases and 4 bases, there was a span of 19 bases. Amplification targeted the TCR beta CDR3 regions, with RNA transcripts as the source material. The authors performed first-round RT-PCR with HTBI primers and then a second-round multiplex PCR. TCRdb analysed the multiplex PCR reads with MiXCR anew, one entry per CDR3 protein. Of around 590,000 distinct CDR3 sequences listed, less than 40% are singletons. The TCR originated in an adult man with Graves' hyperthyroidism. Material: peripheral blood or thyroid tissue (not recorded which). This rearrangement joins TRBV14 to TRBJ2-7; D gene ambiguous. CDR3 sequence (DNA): TGTGCCAGCAGCCACACAACAGCTGCCTATTTGTACGAGCAGTACTTC. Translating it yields CASSHTTAAYLYEQYF.